This T cell receptor beta chain came from a study of Graves' ophthalmopathy and Graves' hyperthyroidism. Uncontrolled infections, other autoimmune diseases, pregnancy or lactation barred patients from enrollment. Physicians reached a diagnosis by relying on clinical symptoms, serum thyroxine, TRAb, thyroid ultrasound and orbital computed tomography. PBMCs had their origin in fresh peripheral blood (more than 9.5 ml). J lost 5 bases, V lost 3 bases, and 9 bases had no gene match. The CDR3 is 15 amino acids. Germline assignment: CDR1 LNHNV and CDR2 YYDKDF (reference sequence). CDR3 regions of TCR beta were amplified from RNA transcripts. The first-round RT-PCR employed HTBI primers together with the Qiagen OneStep RT-PCR kit. A multiplex PCR was then performed as the second round. TCRdb fed the multiplex PCR reads into MiXCR, producing one record per CDR3 protein. Here the sample spans 650,000 to 900,000 distinct CDR3 sequences, about 44% being singletons.

Points from the study as a whole: Cross-validated, the 13-signature model showed 87.88%/81.08% sensitivity/specificity, and 80%/75% in the test set.

A note on this clonotype: What it binds is unknown.

The TCR comes from an adult man with Graves' ophthalmopathy. Material for sequencing was peripheral blood. The chain has TRBV15 and TRBJ1-1; 7 bases map to TRBD1. This CDR3 reads CATSSDTGAGTEAFF. In DNA form, the CDR3 reads TGTGCCACCAGCAGTGATACAGGGGCAGGGACTGAAGCTTTCTTT. Using reference TRBV15 and TRBJ1-1 for the parts outside the CDR3, the full variable domain is DAMVIQNPRYQVTQFGKPVTLSCSQTLNHNVMYWYQQKSSQAPKLLFHYYDKDFNNEADTPDNFQSRRPNTSFCFLDIRSPGLGDTAMYLCATSSDTGAGTEAFFGQGTRLTVV.